This T cell receptor beta chain was sequenced during a study of response to subunit inactivated influenza vaccine. Whole-study findings and limits: Authors proposed each seasonal influenza vaccination draws in few new T cells.

Regarding this clonotype: Its antigen is still unknown. A junction end diverges from the germline sequence, so it may reflect a read error.

The CDR3 loop spans 14 amino acids. Per the germline V gene, CDR1 is LGHNA and CDR2 is YSLEER. TCRdb reanalysed the RT-PCR reads using MiXCR and keeps one entry per CDR3 protein. There are fewer than 650,000 distinct CDR3 sequences in the sample; roughly 13% occur only once, and approximately 14% lies in the top ten. The chain joins TRBV4-3 to TRBJ2-6; perhaps TRBD1 as D (6 bases). Specimen: PBMCs from blood, collected around seven weeks after vaccination. The TCR was taken from a man between 45 and 60 years old who received an inactivated influenza vaccine. CDR3 DNA sequence: TGCGCCAGCAGCCAGGGGGCCGGGGCCAGCGTCCTGACTTTC. Its protein is CASSQGAGASVLTF.